The sequence of this T cell receptor (beta chain) was determined in a study of early T cells in non-severe SARS-CoV-2 infection. Overall study: With bulk RNA from unsorted whole blood as input, sequencing yielded unpaired chains. The study's findings and limits: Private and CD4 specificities were missed by VDJdb matching, which favored anti-spike CD8 responses.

This clonotype was seen a few times. Its target is unknown. This CDR3 comprises 15 residues. V trimming: 5 bases; J trimming: 5 bases; junction bases outside the gene matches: 11. The germline V gene has CDR1 SQVTM and CDR2 ANQGSEA. Individual cDNA molecules carried attached unique molecular identifiers. TCRdb reanalysed the 5' RACE reads using MiXCR and keeps one entry per CDR3 protein. The sample yields some 120,000 distinct CDR3 sequences, 15% seen once. The sequencing input was whole blood. This sequence originates from an adult who was a healthcare worker with PCR-confirmed SARS-CoV-2 infection or an uninfected control (not recorded which). The gene calls are TRBV29-1 and TRBJ2-1; 8 nucleotides line up with TRBD1. For the CDR3, the DNA is TGCAGCGTTTCGCCGGGACAGGTGTGGAACAATGAGCAGTTCTTC. Its protein is CSVSPGQVWNNEQFF.